The 10 T cell receptor beta chains listed next were all sequenced from one sample in a study of blood T cells in healthy people across ages. Through a sample-barcoded 5' primer and a J-beta primer mix, a second PCR was run for about 7 to 12 cycles. TCRdb re-called the 5' RACE reads with MiXCR, one entry per CDR3 protein. The sample yields roughly 730,000 distinct CDR3 sequences, 45% to 70% seen once. Sequencing was done on a sample of blood. Receptors were obtained from a middle-aged man in good health.

The chain links TRBV15 to TRBJ2-2; D ambiguous. Between the trimmed V and J ends, which lost 4 bases and 1 base, there was a span of 4 bases. The CDR3 covers 13 residues. Germline values: CDR1 LNHNV, CDR2 YYDKDF (reference sequence). The CDR3 loop reads CATSKGNTGELFF. Here the CDR3 DNA reads TGTGCCACCAGCAAAGGGAACACCGGGGAGCTGTTTTTT.

This chain links TRBV20-1 with TRBJ2-1; TRBD2 matches 7 bases. The length of the CDR3 is 15 residues. Germline-derived CDR1 and CDR2 are DFQATT and SNEGSKA (reference sequence). The V and J ends lost 3 bases and 9 bases, in that order; junction bases with no gene match: 14. CDR3 residues: CSASSSGRGWGEQFF. CDR3 in DNA: TGCAGTGCTAGCTCCTCGGGGCGGGGGTGGGGTGAGCAGTTCTTC.

The chain uses TRBV24-1 and TRBJ2-5; TRBD1 matches 7 bases. The V gene's germline CDR1 is KGHDR and CDR2 SFDVKD. The CDR3 contains 15 residues. V gave up 3 bases and J gave up 4 bases; unmatched junction bases: 7. CDR3 residues: CATSDTTGAAETQYF. Here the CDR3 DNA reads TGTGCCACCAGTGATACTACAGGGGCGGCAGAGACCCAGTACTTC.

This clonotype has just one count. The chain recombines TRBV28 with TRBJ2-7; D is possibly TRBD2 (5 bases). The V gene lost 7 bases and the J gene lost 4 bases, with 17 bases spanning the gap. From germline, CDR1 is MDHEN and CDR2 SYDVKM. There are 14 residues in the CDR3. CDR3: CASIIRTGDYEQYF. The DNA for the CDR3 is TGTGCCAGCATCATTAGGACTGGCGATTACGAGCAGTACTTC.

The V call is TRBV5-1, the J call TRBJ1-6; unclear D gene. The CDR3 runs 15 residues. Germline CDR1 is SGHRS and CDR2 is YFSETQ. Trimming shortened V by 1 base and J by 3 bases, and 8 bases separated the two germline ends. The chain's CDR3 is CASSLQMNYNSPLHF. The CDR3 region has the DNA TGCGCCAGCAGCTTGCAGATGAACTATAATTCACCCCTCCACTTT.

The CDR3 nucleotides are TGTGCCAGCAGGGTCTGGGACAGGGAGGGAGAGACCCAGTACTTC. The encoded protein is CASRVWDREGETQYF. This rearrangement joins TRBV28 to TRBJ2-5, with 9 bases fitting TRBD1. The CDR3 covers 15 residues. Germline V lookup: CDR1 MDHEN, CDR2 SYDVKM. V was pared by 6 bases and J by 4 bases, with 9 bases of the junction left unmatched.

Notes on this clonotype: Compared with germline, one end of the junction differs, possibly owing to a read error. The chain uses TRBV7-9 and TRBJ1-5; D remains ambiguous. The CDR3 sequence is 13 residues long. Germline V gives CDR1 SEHNR, CDR2 FQNEAQ (reference sequence). The CDR3 DNA is TGTGCCAGCAGTTTAGAAGGGCGTCAGCCCCAGCATTTT. It encodes CASSLEGRQPQHF.

The chain has TRBV9 and TRBJ1-2; a weak D match, TRBD1 (5 bases). Looked up from germline, CDR1 is SGDLS and CDR2 is YYNGEE. The CDR3 has 18 residues. V was trimmed by 4 bases and J by 0 bases, leaving 22 bases between them. The chain's CDR3 is CASSSRDGKILTNYGYTF. The CDR3, as DNA: TGTGCCAGCAGCTCCCGGGACGGGAAGATCCTCACTAACTATGGCTACACCTTC.

The genes are TRBV28 and TRBJ2-1, with D possibly TRBD2 on 7 matching bases. Per the germline V gene, CDR1 is MDHEN and CDR2 is SYDVKM. This CDR3 is built from 14 residues. Trimming stripped 5 bases from V and 8 bases from J, with 16 bases between. CDR3 nucleotide sequence: TGTGCCAGCAGTGTACCCAGGGAGGGGGATGAGCAGTTCTTC. It encodes CASSVPREGDEQFF.

The rearrangement uses TRBV20-1 and TRBJ1-1; no clear D. CDR1 DFQATT and CDR2 SNEGSKA come from the germline V gene (reference sequence). CDR3 length: 11 amino acids. V was pared by 0 bases and J by 8 bases, with 7 bases between. The CDR3 loop is CSAREAGEAFF. CDR3 DNA sequence: TGCAGTGCTAGAGAGGCCGGGGAAGCTTTCTTT.